The clone carrying this T cell receptor beta chain was observed a single time. CDR3 length: 15 amino acids. The germline V gene has CDR1 SGHTS and CDR2 YDEGEE. Trimming left V 4 bases short and J 4 bases short, with 16 bases between. The data were taken from a study of control samples from healthy donors and cancer patients. Profiling relied on immunoSEQ multiplex PCR, and the TCRdb table lists in-frame clones only, not all of them. The sample shows fewer than 200,000 clones, roughly 94% of them seen only once. The chain employs TRBV5-8 and TRBJ2-3, with D possibly being TRBD1 (5 bases). Sequences were obtained from PBMCs. The receptor comes from a man in his 60s with colorectal cancer. CDR3 residues: CASSLPDSYPDTQYF. CDR3 bases: TGTGCCAGCAGCCTCCCTGACAGTTACCCAGATACGCAGTATTTT.